A single sample gave rise to the 26 T cell receptor beta chains below, sequenced in a study of PD-1 blockade in classical Hodgkin lymphoma. Following autologous stem cell transplantation, relapse occurred in every patient, and exposure to brentuximab vedotin varied. Produced via immunoSEQ multiplex PCR; TCRdb's table is partial and in-frame only. The table shows about 6,500 clones, with roughly 77% occurring only once. The specimen was peripheral blood mononuclear cells (PBMCs), collected at baseline. The receptors were sampled from a human donor with classical Hodgkin lymphoma.

The genes are TRBV6-5 and TRBJ1-5; D uncertain. From germline, CDR1 is MNHEY and CDR2 SVGAGI. The CDR3 has 13 amino acids. The V end lost 6 bases, the J end lost 0 bases, and 6 bases lay between the germline ends. CDR3: CASSLNSNQPQHF. CDR3 in DNA: TGTGCCAGCAGCTTGAATAGCAATCAGCCCCAGCATTTT.

The chain recombines TRBV5-4 with TRBJ2-1, with 10 bases fitting TRBD2. J lost 6 bases, V lost 0 bases, and 15 bases had no gene match. The CDR3 covers 19 residues. Germline V gene lookup returns CDR1 SGHNT and CDR2 YYREEE (reference sequence). In nucleotides, the CDR3 is TGTGCCAGCAGCTTGGGACCAGCGGGAGGGCCGCGGGGGGGCAATGAGCAGTTCTTC. It encodes CASSLGPAGGPRGGNEQFF. Filled out from reference TRBV5-4 and TRBJ2-1, the complete variable domain reads ETGVTQSPTHLIKTRGQQVTLRCSSQSGHNTVSWYQQALGQGPQFIFQYYREEENGRGNFPPRFSGLQFPNYSSELNVNALELDDSALYLCASSLGPAGGPRGGNEQFFGPGTRLTVL.

V and J are TRBV28 and TRBJ2-5, with D perhaps given as TRBD1 or TRBD2 (6 bases each). Germline V gives CDR1 MDHEN, CDR2 SYDVKM. The CDR3 length is 13 residues. V was cut by 5 bases and J by 4 bases, with 11 bases left in between. The DNA of the CDR3 is TGTGCCAGCAGTCTAGGGGGGCTAGAGACCCAGTACTTC. This translates into CASSLGGLETQYF.

The chain uses TRBV11-1 and TRBJ2-6, with a tentative D call TRBD2 (5 bases). This CDR3 has 17 amino acids. V was pared by 2 bases and J by 0 bases, with 11 bases between. Germline CDR1 SGHAT, CDR2 FQDESV (reference sequence). This CDR3 is CASSLWERSSGANVLTF. The DNA of the CDR3 is TGTGCCAGCAGCTTATGGGAGAGAAGCTCTGGGGCCAACGTCCTGACTTTC.

The chain is built from TRBV10-3 and TRBJ2-7; TRBD1 matches 7 bases. V lost 2 bases and J lost 3; bases outside the gene matches: 4. CDR1 and CDR2 (germline): ENHRY, SYGVKD. This CDR3 is 14 amino acids long. Here the CDR3 reads CAISEAGGNYEQYF. As DNA, the CDR3 is TGTGCCATCAGTGAGGCAGGGGGAAACTACGAGCAGTACTTC.

This clone appeared a single time. This chain links TRBV10-3 with TRBJ1-3; D perhaps matches TRBD1 (6 bases). The CDR3 is made up of 16 amino acids. V lost 3 bases and J 0 bases, leaving 12 bases between the germline ends. Germline V gene data show CDR1 as ENHRY and CDR2 as SYGVKD. CDR3 in amino acids: CAISDTGSSSGNTIYF. In DNA, the CDR3 is TGTGCCATCAGTGATACAGGGTCTAGCTCTGGAAACACCATATATTTT.

This clone occurred once. A read error is possible here, since a much larger clone lies one base away. The chain is built from TRBV29-1 and TRBJ2-7, with 7 positions matching TRBD1. The CDR3 is 11 amino acids. Per germline, CDR1 SQVTM and CDR2 ANQGSEA. Losses at the gene ends were 6 bases for V and 3 bases for J; bases not matched to a gene: 2. In DNA, the CDR3 is TGCAGCGTCAGGGGGAACTACGAGCAGTACTTC. It encodes CSVRGNYEQYF.

This chain links TRBV15 with TRBJ2-3, with 8 bases fitting TRBD1. The CDR3 is 15 residues long. The germline V gene has CDR1 LNHNV and CDR2 YYDKDF (reference sequence). J lost 3 bases, V lost 0 bases, and 2 bases had no gene match. The CDR3 loop reads CATSRETGGTDTQYF. The CDR3 coding sequence is TGTGCCACCAGCAGAGAAACAGGGGGGACAGATACGCAGTATTTT.

V and J are TRBV15 and TRBJ2-7, with 7 bases identical to TRBD1. The V segment lost 4 bases and the J segment 3 bases; nucleotides outside the gene matches: 6. The germline CDR1 and CDR2 sequences are LNHNV and YYDKDF (reference sequence). The CDR3 contains 14 residues. CDR3 loop: CATSTTGTDYEQYF. The CDR3 DNA is TGTGCCACCAGCACGACCGGGACAGACTACGAGCAGTACTTC.

The chain has TRBV10-2 and TRBJ2-7; 11 bases line up with TRBD1. J was trimmed by 4 bases and V by 8 bases; bases with no gene match: 10. CDR1 and CDR2 (germline): WSHSY, SAAADI. This CDR3 has 15 amino acids. Here the CDR3 reads CASVLRDRGKYEQYF. Here the CDR3 DNA reads TGCGCCAGCGTATTAAGGGACAGGGGGAAATACGAGCAGTACTTC.

The rearrangement uses TRBV18 and TRBJ1-3; TRBD1 is a possible D gene (6 bases). The CDR3 totals 14 residues. Trimming left V 6 bases short and J 5 bases short, with 14 bases between. Germline CDR1 KGHSH, CDR2 LQKENI. The chain's CDR3 is CASSEQGYRNTIYF. The CDR3 DNA follows: TGTGCCAGCTCCGAACAGGGCTATAGAAACACCATATATTTT.

This CDR3 is CATSRVGVNQPQHF. As DNA, the CDR3 is TGTGCCACCAGCAGAGTGGGCGTAAATCAGCCCCAGCATTTT. The rearrangement links TRBV15 to TRBJ1-5; no definite D call. CDR1 is LNHNV, CDR2 YYDKDF, per germline (reference sequence). The germline V and J ends were trimmed by 1 base and 4 bases, with 8 bases remaining between them. The CDR3 runs 14 residues.

By its share, this clone is large. The J gene is TRBJ1-1, the V gene TRBV14; D uncertain. The germline CDR1 and CDR2 sequences are SGHDN and FVKESK. Trimming removed 3 bases at V and 9 bases at J, with 14 bases between. This CDR3 spans 13 amino acids. As DNA, the CDR3 is TGTGCCAGCAGCCAGAGTCCCGGAGGGAAAGCTTTCTTT. Protein product: CASSQSPGGKAFF. The variable domain in full, with the rest retrieved from reference TRBV14 and TRBJ1-1, is EAGVTQFPSHSVIEKGQTVTLRCDPISGHDNLYWYRRVMGKEIKFLLHFVKESKQDESGMPNNRFLAERTGGTYSTLKVQPAELEDSGVYFCASSQSPGGKAFFGQGTRLTVV.

This chain joins TRBV4-1 and TRBJ1-4; TRBD1 is a possible D gene (5 bases). Trimming stripped 3 bases from V and 2 bases from J, with 13 bases between. Germline V gene lookup returns CDR1 MGHRA and CDR2 YSYEKL. The CDR3 contains 16 residues. CDR3 residues: CASSQPPGLTNEKLFF. The CDR3 DNA reads as TGCGCCAGCAGCCAGCCCCCGGGACTTACTAATGAAAAACTGTTTTTT.

This clone came up once. This chain joins TRBV19 and TRBJ2-1; D perhaps matches TRBD2 (6 bases). The CDR3 is made up of 17 amino acids. In germline, CDR1 is LNHDA, CDR2 SQIVND (reference sequence). Trimming cost V 3 bases and J 8 bases, with 23 bases left between them. For the CDR3, the DNA is TGTGCCAGTAGTATTATCTTCCTAGCGCGGCGTCTCGATGAGCAGTTCTTC. This sequence encodes CASSIIFLARRLDEQFF.

The chain combines TRBV5-1 with TRBJ1-1; no definite D call. The germline V and J ends were trimmed by 4 bases and 11 bases, with 15 bases remaining between them. The CDR3 is 12 residues long. The germline V gene has CDR1 SGHRS and CDR2 YFSETQ. CDR3 coding DNA: TGCGCCAGCAGCGTAGGGCAGGCGGAGGCTTTCTTT. Its translation: CASSVGQAEAFF.

The V gene is TRBV9, the J gene TRBJ2-1; D ambiguous. Germline CDR1 and CDR2: SGDLS and YYNGEE. This CDR3 has 12 amino acids. The germline V and J ends were trimmed by 2 bases and 10 bases, with 10 bases remaining between them. The CDR3 loop reads CASSVLVGEQFF. The CDR3 coding sequence is TGTGCCAGCAGCGTTCTTGTGGGAGAGCAGTTCTTC.

The chain carries TRBV25-1 and TRBJ2-6, with D unresolved. Trimming cost V 2 bases and J 4 bases, with 12 bases left between them. This CDR3 spans 16 amino acids. The germline V gene encodes CDR1 MGHDK and CDR2 SYGVNS. CDR3 in DNA: TGTGCCAGCAGTGAAACCGGAAGGGCCGGGGCCAACGTCCTGACTTTC. This encodes CASSETGRAGANVLTF.

J is TRBJ2-5 and V is TRBV28; 10 bases align to TRBD2. V was pared by 8 bases and J by 7 bases, with 4 bases of the junction left unmatched. This CDR3 has 12 residues. Germline CDR1 reads MDHEN; CDR2 reads SYDVKM. CDR3 sequence (DNA): TGTGCCAGCGGGAGCGGGAGGGGGACCCAGTACTTC. This translates into CASGSGRGTQYF.

V and J are TRBV4-3 and TRBJ1-1; D gene ambiguous. CDR1 is LGHNA and CDR2 is YSLEER in the germline V gene. V lost 1 base, J lost 0 bases, and 6 bases lay in between. CDR3 size: 14 residues. This CDR3 is CASSQGILNTEAFF. The CDR3 coding sequence is TGCGCCAGCAGCCAAGGGATCCTGAACACTGAAGCTTTCTTT.

The chain uses TRBV4-1 and TRBJ1-1; 7 bases are a match to TRBD1. Germline V gives CDR1 MGHRA, CDR2 YSYEKL. The V segment lost 4 bases and the J segment 5 bases; nucleotides outside the gene matches: 10. This CDR3 comprises 15 residues. The CDR3 here is CASSPVDRAATEAFF. The CDR3 nucleotides read TGCGCCAGCAGCCCTGTAGACAGGGCCGCGACTGAAGCTTTCTTT.

J is TRBJ1-5 and V is TRBV6-1; maybe TRBD1 (5 bases). Trimming pared 3 bases from V and 2 bases from J, leaving 11 bases between. The CDR3 has 15 amino acids. Germline CDR1 is MNHNS and CDR2 is SASEGT. The CDR3 sequence is CASSEQGLGNQPQHF. The CDR3 nucleotides read TGTGCCAGCAGTGAGCAGGGTCTCGGCAATCAGCCCCAGCATTTT.

In this sample, this clone turned up a few times. Here the CDR3 reads CASSDKASANTEAFF. CDR3 nucleotide sequence: TGCGCCAGCAGCGACAAGGCCTCGGCGAACACTGAAGCTTTCTTT. This sequence joins TRBV5-1 and TRBJ1-1; D gene uncertain. This CDR3 is 15 amino acids long. The V end lost 4 bases, the J end lost 1 base, and 14 bases lay between the germline ends. The germline gives CDR1 SGHRS, CDR2 YFSETQ.

In its sample, this clone is medium-sized. V is TRBV15 and J is TRBJ2-6; D may be TRBD2 (5 bases). With 0 bases removed from V and 0 bases from J, the gap between germline ends came to 18 bases. CDR1 LNHNV and CDR2 YYDKDF come from the germline V gene (reference sequence). This CDR3 has 20 amino acids. The CDR3 sequence is CATSRERAVVMDSGANVLTF. DNA of the CDR3: TGTGCCACCAGCAGAGAGAGGGCAGTCGTTATGGACTCTGGGGCCAACGTCCTGACTTTC.

The chain links TRBV29-1 to TRBJ2-5, with 8 nucleotides matching TRBD2. CDR3 length: 14 residues. V lost 4 bases, J lost 5 bases, and 9 bases stayed unmatched. Germline CDR1 is SQVTM and CDR2 is ANQGSEA. CDR3: CSVGNPGGPETQYF. CDR3 DNA sequence: TGCAGCGTTGGGAATCCGGGAGGGCCGGAGACCCAGTACTTC.

The V call is TRBV11-3, the J call TRBJ2-2, with D perhaps matching TRBD2 (6 bases). The V gene's germline CDR1 is SGHNT and CDR2 YENEEA. Between the trimmed V and J ends, which lost 5 bases and 0 bases, there was a span of 13 bases. This CDR3 contains 16 residues. CDR3 nucleotide sequence: TGTGCCAGCAGCCATTGGGGCGGGACGAACACCGGGGAGCTGTTTTTT. Protein product: CASSHWGGTNTGELFF.